What follows describes a single TCR beta chain. These data belong to a study of technical replicates of blood from several donors. The method was immunoSEQ multiplex PCR; TCRdb's version includes in-frame clones alone and lacks a portion of them. The data hold some 74,000 clones, with about 91% observed a single time. In germline, CDR1 is MGHDK, CDR2 SYGVNS. V lost 7 bases to trimming and J lost 0 bases; unmatched junction nucleotides: 9. CDR3 length equals 16 residues. This receptor was identified in a human donor in good health. The sample consisted of T cells isolated from PBMCs. This chain joins TRBV25-1 and TRBJ1-2; 9 bases are a match to TRBD1. The CDR3 here is CASKGHRGLANYGYTF. CDR3 sequence (DNA): TGTGCCAGCAAAGGACACAGGGGGCTAGCTAACTATGGCTACACCTTC.